Sequencing of this TCR beta chain was carried out in a study of OX40 agonist ivuxolimab in advanced cancers. On the study more broadly: Administration of intravenous ivuxolimab to patients occurred every 2 weeks at 0.01 to 10 mg/kg. Partial responses were achieved by three patients, of whom one had hepatocellular carcinoma and two had cutaneous melanoma.

The repertoire was sequenced with immunoSEQ multiplex PCR; TCRdb's copy has only in-frame clones and lacks some. This table holds about 70,000 clones, roughly 90% found once. This clone occurred once. The starting material was CD4+ or CD8+ T cells sorted from blood, obtained in a trial of the OX40 agonist ivuxolimab. This clonotype originated in an adult with an advanced solid tumor such as melanoma, head and neck, liver or kidney cancer.

Here the CDR3 reads CASSPEAGNYGYTF. CDR3 in DNA: TGCGCCAGCAGCCCAGAGGCTGGAAACTATGGCTACACCTTC. The chain uses TRBV5-1 and TRBJ1-2; D call uncertain. The germline V gene has CDR1 SGHRS and CDR2 YFSETQ. Between the trimmed V and J ends, which lost 4 bases and 2 bases, there was a span of 12 bases. The CDR3 spans 14 residues.